Listed below are T cell receptor beta chains from one sample, sequenced in a study of blood T cell repertoires in COVID-19. Generated by immunoSEQ multiplex PCR, the TCRdb table keeps only in-frame clones and is missing some. The sample lists some 52,000 clones; roughly 87% were seen once. Sequencing was carried out using peripheral blood. All receptors come from a human donor with active COVID-19. The donor label of this sample is uncertain. CDR3s include the opening cysteine and the closing phenylalanine or tryptophan. Fields, in order: D gene, J gene, clone size, V gene, CDR3 DNA, CDR3 protein. D genes are given only for firm matches. Only part of the rows carry a size: once, few, many, or a class if the clone is expanded.

D: .
J: TRBJ2-5
size: .
V: TRBV18
DNA: TGTGCCAGCTCACCAGCGGGTGGGGAGACCCAGTACTTC
CDR3: CASSPAGGETQYF

D: .
J: TRBJ2-1
size: .
V: TRBV3-1/TRBV3-2
DNA: TGTGCCAGCAGCCGCCGACTTGATGTGGAGCAGTTCTTC
CDR3: CASSRRLDVEQFF

D: .
J: TRBJ1-1
size: .
V: TRBV5-1
DNA: TGCGCCAGCAGCCGCATGGCCTTACAGGGCGCTGAAGCTTTCTTT
CDR3: CASSRMALQGAEAFF

D: .
J: TRBJ1-5
size: .
V: TRBV27
DNA: TGTGCCAGCAGTTTTGTTTCGGGGTATAAGCCCCAGCATTTT
CDR3: CASSFVSGYKPQHF

D: .
J: TRBJ1-2
size: .
V: TRBV25-1
DNA: TGTGCCAGCAGTAGGGGGTTCTATGGCTACACCTTC
CDR3: CASSRGFYGYTF

D: TRBD1
J: TRBJ2-7
size: .
V: TRBV25-1
DNA: TGTGCCAACCGGGACAGCCACTACGAGCAGTACTTC
CDR3: CANRDSHYEQYF

D: .
J: TRBJ2-3
size: .
V: TRBV7-9
DNA: TGTGCCAGCAGCTTAGGGGGGGGGCCTTTTTCAGATACGCAGTATTTT
CDR3: CASSLGGGPFSDTQYF

D: .
J: TRBJ2-3
size: .
V: TRBV18
DNA: TGTGCCAGCTCACCAAGCGGCCAACCAGATACGCAGTATTTT
CDR3: CASSPSGQPDTQYF

D: TRBD2
J: TRBJ2-5
size: once
V: TRBV27
DNA: TGTGCCAGCAGTTATTCCGGGGGGGCATGGGAGACCCAGTACTTC
CDR3: CASSYSGGAWETQYF

D: .
J: TRBJ2-3
size: .
V: TRBV9
DNA: TGTGCCAGCAGCGTAGTAGGGGTTGGGACAGATACGCAGTATTTT
CDR3: CASSVVGVGTDTQYF

D: TRBD2
J: TRBJ2-3
size: .
V: TRBV5-1
DNA: TGCGCCAGCAGCCCTACCCTAGCGGGGGGGCGGGCAGATACGCAGTATTTT
CDR3: CASSPTLAGGRADTQYF

D: TRBD1
J: TRBJ2-2
size: medium-sized
V: TRBV6-2/TRBV6-3
DNA: TGTGCCAGCAGTGACGCGGTAACAGGGGGCAACACCGGGGAGCTGTTTTTT
CDR3: CASSDAVTGGNTGELFF

D: .
J: TRBJ1-6
size: few
V: TRBV14
DNA: TGTGCCAGCAGCCAGAGCACGGGTTATAATTCACCCCTCCACTTT
CDR3: CASSQSTGYNSPLHF

D: .
J: TRBJ1-1
size: .
V: TRBV10-3
DNA: TGTGCCATCAGTGAGGAGGGTCGAGGGAACACTGAAGCTTTCTTT
CDR3: CAISEEGRGNTEAFF

D: .
J: TRBJ1-5
size: .
V: TRBV19
DNA: TGTGCCAGTGTCTCTACAGGGTATAGCAATCAGCCCCAGCATTTT
CDR3: CASVSTGYSNQPQHF

D: .
J: TRBJ2-3
size: .
V: TRBV3-1/TRBV3-2
DNA: TGTGCCAGCAGATCATCGTCGGGGAGCCGCACAGATACGCAGTATTTT
CDR3: CASRSSSGSRTDTQYF

D: TRBD2
J: TRBJ2-7
size: .
V: TRBV5-1
DNA: TGCGCCAGCAGCTCCCTCAGCGGGGGCTACGAGCAGTACTTC
CDR3: CASSSLSGGYEQYF